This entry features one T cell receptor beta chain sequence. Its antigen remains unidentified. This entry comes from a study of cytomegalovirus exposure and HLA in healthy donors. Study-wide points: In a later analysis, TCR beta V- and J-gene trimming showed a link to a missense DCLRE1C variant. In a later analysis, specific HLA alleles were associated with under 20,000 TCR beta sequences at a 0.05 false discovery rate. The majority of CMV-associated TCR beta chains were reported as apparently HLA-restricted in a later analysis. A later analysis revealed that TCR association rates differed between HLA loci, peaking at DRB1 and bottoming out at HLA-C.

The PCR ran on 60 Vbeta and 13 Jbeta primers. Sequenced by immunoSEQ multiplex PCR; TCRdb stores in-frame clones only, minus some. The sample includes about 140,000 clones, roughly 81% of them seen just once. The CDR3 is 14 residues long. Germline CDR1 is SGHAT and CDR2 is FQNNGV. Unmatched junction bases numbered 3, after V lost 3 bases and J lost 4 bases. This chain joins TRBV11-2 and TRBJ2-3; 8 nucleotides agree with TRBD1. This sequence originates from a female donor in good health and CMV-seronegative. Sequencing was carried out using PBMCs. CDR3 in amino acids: CASSFGQGADTQYF. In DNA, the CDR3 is TGTGCCAGCAGCTTCGGACAGGGCGCAGATACGCAGTATTTT.